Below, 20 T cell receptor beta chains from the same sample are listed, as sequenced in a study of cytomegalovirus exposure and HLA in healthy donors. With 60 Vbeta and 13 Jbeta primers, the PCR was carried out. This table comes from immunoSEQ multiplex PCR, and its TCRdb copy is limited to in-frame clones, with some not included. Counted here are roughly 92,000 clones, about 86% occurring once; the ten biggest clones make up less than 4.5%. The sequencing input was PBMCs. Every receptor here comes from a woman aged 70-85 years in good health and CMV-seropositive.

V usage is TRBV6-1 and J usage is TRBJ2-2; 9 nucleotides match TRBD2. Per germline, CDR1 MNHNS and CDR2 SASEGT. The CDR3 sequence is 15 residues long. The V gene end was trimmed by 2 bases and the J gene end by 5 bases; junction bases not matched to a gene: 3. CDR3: CASSEIAGGTGELFF. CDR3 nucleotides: TGTGCCAGCAGTGAAATTGCGGGAGGGACCGGGGAGCTGTTTTTT.

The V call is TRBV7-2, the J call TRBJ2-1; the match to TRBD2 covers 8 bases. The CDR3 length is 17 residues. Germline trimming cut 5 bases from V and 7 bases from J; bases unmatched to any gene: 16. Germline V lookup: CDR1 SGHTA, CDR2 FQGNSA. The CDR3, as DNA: TGTGCCAGCAGCCCTCGTGGGACGGGAGGGCCGGCGAATGAGCAGTTCTTC. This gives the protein CASSPRGTGGPANEQFF.

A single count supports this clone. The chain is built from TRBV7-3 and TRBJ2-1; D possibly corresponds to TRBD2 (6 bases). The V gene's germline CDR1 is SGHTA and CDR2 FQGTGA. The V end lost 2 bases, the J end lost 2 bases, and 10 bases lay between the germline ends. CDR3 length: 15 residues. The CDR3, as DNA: TGTGCCAGCAGCTTATTAGCGGAAACCTACAATGAGCAGTTCTTC. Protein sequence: CASSLLAETYNEQFF.

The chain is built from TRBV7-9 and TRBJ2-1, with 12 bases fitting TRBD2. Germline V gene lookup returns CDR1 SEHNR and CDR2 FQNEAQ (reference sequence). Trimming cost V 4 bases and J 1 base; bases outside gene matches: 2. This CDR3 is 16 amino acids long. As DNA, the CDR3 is TGTGCCAGCAGCTCGACTAGCGGGAGTTCCTACAATGAGCAGTTCTTC. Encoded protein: CASSSTSGSSYNEQFF.

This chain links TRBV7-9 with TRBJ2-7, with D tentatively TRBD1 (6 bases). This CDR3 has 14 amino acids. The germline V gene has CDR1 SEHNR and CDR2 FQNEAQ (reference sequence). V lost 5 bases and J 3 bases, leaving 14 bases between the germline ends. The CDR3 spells CASSPRTAGYEQYF. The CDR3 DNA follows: TGTGCCAGCAGCCCAAGGACAGCCGGCTACGAGCAGTACTTC.

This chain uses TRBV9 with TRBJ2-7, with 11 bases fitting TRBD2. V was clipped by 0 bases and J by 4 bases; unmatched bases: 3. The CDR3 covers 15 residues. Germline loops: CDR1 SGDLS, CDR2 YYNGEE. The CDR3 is CASSVELAGVYEQYF. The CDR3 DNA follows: TGTGCCAGCAGCGTAGAACTAGCGGGAGTTTACGAGCAGTACTTC.

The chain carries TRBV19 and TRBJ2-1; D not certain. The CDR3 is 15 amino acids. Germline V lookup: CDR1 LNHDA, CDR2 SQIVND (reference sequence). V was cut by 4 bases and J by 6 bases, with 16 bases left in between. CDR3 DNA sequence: TGTGCCAGTAGTAGGCGGTCGGATCCTCTCAATGAGCAGTTCTTC. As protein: CASSRRSDPLNEQFF.

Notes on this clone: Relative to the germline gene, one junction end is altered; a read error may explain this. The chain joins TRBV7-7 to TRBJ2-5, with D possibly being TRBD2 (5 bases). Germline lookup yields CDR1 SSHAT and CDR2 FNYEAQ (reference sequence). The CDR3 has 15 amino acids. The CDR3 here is CASSLNNGDQETQYF. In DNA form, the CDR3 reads TGTGCTAGCAGCTTAAATAACGGGGACCAAGAGACCCAGTACTTC.

The CDR3 sequence is CASSLLGTGALETQYF. The CDR3 DNA is TGTGCCAGCAGCTTATTGGGGACAGGGGCTTTAGAGACCCAGTACTTC. This sequence joins TRBV7-2 and TRBJ2-5, with 10 bases aligning to TRBD1. This CDR3 is built from 16 residues. V lost 2 bases to trimming and J lost 4 bases; unmatched junction nucleotides: 7. Germline values: CDR1 SGHTA, CDR2 FQGNSA. The full variable domain, in which reference TRBV7-2 and TRBJ2-5 provide the parts outside the CDR3, is GAGVSQSPSNKVTEKGKDVELRCDPISGHTALYWYRQSLGQGLEFLIYFQGNSAPDKSGLPSDRFSAERTGGSVSTLTIQRTQQEDSAVYLCASSLLGTGALETQYFGPGTRLLVL.

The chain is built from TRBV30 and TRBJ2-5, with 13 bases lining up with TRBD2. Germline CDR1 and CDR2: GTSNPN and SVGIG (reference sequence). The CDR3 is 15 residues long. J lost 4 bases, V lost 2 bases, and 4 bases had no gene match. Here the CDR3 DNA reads TGTGCCTGGAGTCGGACTAGCGGGAGCCGAGAGACCCAGTACTTC. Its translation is CAWSRTSGSRETQYF.

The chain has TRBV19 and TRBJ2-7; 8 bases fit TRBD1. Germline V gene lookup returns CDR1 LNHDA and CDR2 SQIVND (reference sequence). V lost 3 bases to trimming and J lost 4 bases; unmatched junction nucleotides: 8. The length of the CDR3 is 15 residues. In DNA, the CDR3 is TGTGCCAGTAGTATCGACCGGGACAGGTTTTACGAGCAGTACTTC. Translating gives CASSIDRDRFYEQYF.

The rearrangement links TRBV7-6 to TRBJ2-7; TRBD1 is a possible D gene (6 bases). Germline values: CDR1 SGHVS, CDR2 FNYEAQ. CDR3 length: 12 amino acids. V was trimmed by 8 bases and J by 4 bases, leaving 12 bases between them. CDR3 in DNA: TGTGCCAGCGGGGGCGGCCTTTACGAGCAGTACTTC. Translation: CASGGGLYEQYF.

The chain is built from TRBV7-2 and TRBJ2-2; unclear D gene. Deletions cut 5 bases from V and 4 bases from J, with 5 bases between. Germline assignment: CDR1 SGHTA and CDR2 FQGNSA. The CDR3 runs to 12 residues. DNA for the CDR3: TGTGCCAGCAGCACATTCACCGGGGAGCTGTTTTTT. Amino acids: CASSTFTGELFF.

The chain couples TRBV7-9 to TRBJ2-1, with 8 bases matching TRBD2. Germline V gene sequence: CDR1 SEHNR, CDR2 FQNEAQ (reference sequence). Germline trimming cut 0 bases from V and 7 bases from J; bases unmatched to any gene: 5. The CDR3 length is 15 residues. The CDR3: CASSLASGSWNEQFF. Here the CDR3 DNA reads TGTGCCAGCAGCTTAGCCAGCGGGAGCTGGAATGAGCAGTTCTTC.

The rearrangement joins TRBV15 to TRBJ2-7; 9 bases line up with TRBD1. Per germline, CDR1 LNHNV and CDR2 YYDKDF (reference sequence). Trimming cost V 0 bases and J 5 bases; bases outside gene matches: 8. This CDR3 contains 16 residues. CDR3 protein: CATSRDKGQGRNEQYF. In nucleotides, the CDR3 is TGTGCCACCAGCAGAGATAAGGGACAGGGAAGGAACGAGCAGTACTTC.

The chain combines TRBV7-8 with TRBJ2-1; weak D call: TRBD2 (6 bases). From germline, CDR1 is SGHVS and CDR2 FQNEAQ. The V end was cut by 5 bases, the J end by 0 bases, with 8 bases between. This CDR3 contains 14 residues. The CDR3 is CASSLTSSYNEQFF. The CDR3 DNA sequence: TGTGCCAGCAGCCTGACTAGCTCCTACAATGAGCAGTTCTTC.

In DNA form, the CDR3 reads TGTGCCAGCAGCAGGGTCGCACAAGAGACCCAGTACTTC. Amino acids: CASSRVAQETQYF. V usage is TRBV6-5 and J usage is TRBJ2-5; D possibly corresponds to TRBD1 (5 bases). The CDR3 is 13 amino acids. Germline CDR1 MNHEY, CDR2 SVGAGI. Trimming stripped 6 bases from V and 2 bases from J, with 10 bases between.

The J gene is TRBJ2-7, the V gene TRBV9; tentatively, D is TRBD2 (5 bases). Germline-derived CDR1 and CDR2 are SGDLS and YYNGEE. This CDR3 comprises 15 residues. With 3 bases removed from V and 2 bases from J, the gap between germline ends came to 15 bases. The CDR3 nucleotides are TGTGCCAGCAGCGCACGTGCCGGGGTAGCCTACGAGCAGTACTTC. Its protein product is CASSARAGVAYEQYF.

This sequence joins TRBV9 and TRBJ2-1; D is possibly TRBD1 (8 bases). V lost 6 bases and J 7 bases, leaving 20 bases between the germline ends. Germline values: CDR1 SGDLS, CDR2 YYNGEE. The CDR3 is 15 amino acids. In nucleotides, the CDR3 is TGTGCCAGCATCCCACCAGGGGGCGGGGGTAATGAGCAGTTCTTC. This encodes CASIPPGGGGNEQFF.

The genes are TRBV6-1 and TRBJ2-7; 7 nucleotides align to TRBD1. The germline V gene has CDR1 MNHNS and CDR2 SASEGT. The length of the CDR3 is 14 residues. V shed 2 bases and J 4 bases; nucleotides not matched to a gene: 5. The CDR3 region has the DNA TGTGCCAGCAGTGAACTGGCCAGGGGGTACGAGCAGTACTTC. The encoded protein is CASSELARGYEQYF.